One and the same sample provided the 19 T cell receptor beta chains below, sequenced in a study of memory B cells and T cells in multiple sclerosis. The data were produced by immunoSEQ multiplex PCR, yet TCRdb's version contains in-frame clones alone and is incomplete. The data contain roughly 30,000 clones, around 86% of them singletons. These receptors lack a known antigen. CFSE-dim autoproliferating and CFSE-high non-proliferating T cells from unstimulated culture were sequenced separately. Pooled replicate wells came from 5x10^7 CFSE-labeled PBMCs cultured 7 days without stimulus. Sequencing input: PBMCs from blood kept in culture. The receptors originated from a human donor with multiple sclerosis.

V and J are TRBV18 and TRBJ2-3; D is uncertain. V lost 2 bases and J 6 bases, leaving 12 bases between the germline ends. The CDR3 has 14 amino acids. CDR1 is KGHSH, CDR2 LQKENI, per germline. The chain's CDR3 is CASSPGRELDTQYF. The DNA for the CDR3 is TGTGCCAGCTCACCAGGGCGAGAGTTGGATACGCAGTATTTT.

The chain carries TRBV4-2 and TRBJ2-5; 7 nucleotides line up with TRBD2. Germline values: CDR1 LGHNA, CDR2 YNFKEQ. J was trimmed by 6 bases and V by 0 bases; bases with no gene match: 10. The CDR3 runs to 16 residues. As DNA, the CDR3 is TGTGCCAGCAGCCAAGAGGCGGGGGTGCGGGGACAGACCCAGTACTTC. Protein sequence: CASSQEAGVRGQTQYF.

The chain links TRBV5-1 to TRBJ2-3; a weak D match, TRBD2 (5 bases). This CDR3 has 16 amino acids. The germline V gene has CDR1 SGHRS and CDR2 YFSETQ. V was shortened by 0 bases and J by 5 bases, with 16 bases between the two germline ends. The CDR3 nucleotides read TGCGCCAGCAGCTTGGGGTGGGAGCCCCCCGTAGATACGCAGTATTTT. It yields the protein CASSLGWEPPVDTQYF.

The gene calls are TRBV28 and TRBJ2-7, with 7 nucleotides matching TRBD2. This CDR3 region has 17 residues. J lost 4 bases, V lost 4 bases, and 16 bases had no gene match. The germline V gene encodes CDR1 MDHEN and CDR2 SYDVKM. CDR3 sequence (DNA): TGTGCCAGCAGTTCACCTAGCGGAGAGAGGGCAAGATACGAGCAGTACTTC. Protein product: CASSSPSGERARYEQYF.

The V call is TRBV6-5, the J call TRBJ1-2; D might be TRBD1 (6 bases). Trimming shortened V by 0 bases and J by 3 bases, and 8 bases separated the two germline ends. The CDR3 length is 14 residues. Germline assignment: CDR1 MNHEY and CDR2 SVGAGI. Written as DNA, the CDR3 is TGTGCCAGCAGTTACTCAGCAGGGGACTATGGCTACACCTTC. Translating it yields CASSYSAGDYGYTF.

The J gene is TRBJ1-1, the V gene TRBV7-3, with D tentatively TRBD1 (5 bases). Trimming shortened V by 3 bases and J by 7 bases, and 12 bases separated the two germline ends. The CDR3 extends over 13 amino acids. The germline V gene encodes CDR1 SGHTA and CDR2 FQGTGA. The CDR3 loop is CASSFGGELEAFF. CDR3 nucleotides: TGTGCCAGCAGCTTCGGGGGGGAGCTTGAAGCTTTCTTT.

The V and J genes are TRBV9 and TRBJ1-3; D call uncertain. Germline V gene sequence: CDR1 SGDLS, CDR2 YYNGEE. V dropped 0 bases and J dropped 3 bases, with 10 bases sitting between them. The CDR3 is 15 amino acids. CDR3 bases: TGTGCCAGCAGCGTAGCCCCCGGGGTTGGAAACACCATATATTTT. This encodes CASSVAPGVGNTIYF.

This clone is a singleton in its sample. CDR3 loop: CASRTPGEGTEAFF. The CDR3 DNA is TGTGCCAGCAGAACACCAGGGGAGGGTACTGAAGCTTTCTTT. The genes are TRBV6-5 and TRBJ1-1; TRBD1 might be the D (6 bases). The CDR3 totals 14 residues. Germline V gene sequence: CDR1 MNHEY, CDR2 SVGAGI. The V end was cut by 6 bases, the J end by 5 bases, with 16 bases between.

The chain joins TRBV6-6 to TRBJ2-1, with D possibly matching TRBD1 (7 bases). The CDR3 has 16 amino acids. Germline V lookup: CDR1 MNHNY, CDR2 SVGAGI (reference sequence). The V end lost 5 bases, the J end lost 1 base, and 15 bases lay between the germline ends. The CDR3 region has the DNA TGTGCCAGCAGTCGCAGGGGGGACCTTTCCTACAATGAGCAGTTCTTC. This gives the protein CASSRRGDLSYNEQFF.

The rearrangement uses TRBV2 and TRBJ2-2; 7 bases map to TRBD1. The CDR3 is made up of 15 amino acids. The germline V gene encodes CDR1 SNHLY and CDR2 FYNNEI. The junction had 3 bases not matched to a gene; V was cut back by 2 bases and J by 3 bases. The CDR3 spells CASSEQGVDTGELFF. DNA for the CDR3: TGTGCCAGCAGTGAACAGGGGGTCGACACCGGGGAGCTGTTTTTT.

The chain employs TRBV28 and TRBJ1-2, with D possibly matching TRBD1 (5 bases). This CDR3 spans 14 amino acids. CDR1 and CDR2 (germline): MDHEN, SYDVKM. Trimming took 4 bases from V and 1 from J, leaving 10 bases between them. The CDR3 loop is CASSSPGNNYGYTF. The CDR3 coding sequence is TGTGCCAGCAGTTCCCCAGGGAATAACTATGGCTACACCTTC.

The chain couples TRBV7-2 to TRBJ2-7, with D tentatively TRBD1 (6 bases). CDR3 size: 13 residues. Trimming pared 5 bases from V and 2 bases from J, leaving 10 bases between. Germline V gene data show CDR1 as SGHTA and CDR2 as FQGNSA. CDR3 sequence: CASSHGQPYEQYF. CDR3 bases: TGTGCCAGCAGCCACGGACAGCCCTACGAGCAGTACTTC.

V is TRBV4-1 and J is TRBJ2-7; 8 positions agree with TRBD2. The CDR3 is made up of 16 amino acids. Trimming cost V 2 bases and J 4 bases; bases outside gene matches: 10. The germline V gene encodes CDR1 MGHRA and CDR2 YSYEKL. The CDR3 protein is CASSQPPGGGRYEQYF. DNA for the CDR3: TGCGCCAGCAGCCAACCCCCGGGGGGGGGAAGATACGAGCAGTACTTC.

The rearrangement links TRBV5-8 to TRBJ1-4, with TRBD1 identical over 9 bases. This CDR3 has 16 amino acids. V was pared by 5 bases and J by 4 bases, with 9 bases of the junction left unmatched. CDR1 SGHTS and CDR2 YDEGEE come from the germline V gene. In DNA form, the CDR3 reads TGTGCCAGCAGGAACAGGGGGCAAGCTAATAATGAAAAACTGTTTTTT. Its protein is CASRNRGQANNEKLFF.

The chain couples TRBV20-1 to TRBJ1-1, with D tentatively TRBD1 (5 bases). The CDR3 is 10 amino acids. In germline, CDR1 is DFQATT, CDR2 SNEGSKA (reference sequence). Between the trimmed V and J ends, which lost 5 bases and 6 bases, there was a span of 7 bases. CDR3 sequence: CSAFRAEAFF. The CDR3 coding sequence is TGCAGTGCTTTCAGGGCTGAAGCTTTCTTT.

V and J are TRBV19 and TRBJ1-3; D is undetermined. This CDR3 is 14 amino acids long. V was pared by 7 bases and J by 2 bases, with 12 bases between. Germline CDR1 is LNHDA and CDR2 is SQIVND (reference sequence). As DNA, the CDR3 is TGTGCCAGTACCACCCGCCGTACTGGAAACACCATATATTTT. This codes for CASTTRRTGNTIYF. Drawing the rest from reference TRBV19 and TRBJ1-3, the complete variable domain is DGGITQSPKYLFRKEGQNVTLSCEQNLNHDAMYWYRQDPGQGLRLIYYSQIVNDFQKGDIAEGYSVSREKKESFPLTVTSAQKNPTAFYLCASTTRRTGNTIYFGEGSWLTVV.

This sequence joins TRBV6-5 and TRBJ2-3, with 9 nucleotides matching TRBD2. This CDR3 has 16 amino acids. Germline CDR1 is MNHEY and CDR2 is SVGAGI. The V gene end was trimmed by 0 bases and the J gene end by 3 bases; junction bases not matched to a gene: 4. CDR3 region: CASSYSPSGGTDTQYF. The CDR3 nucleotides are TGTGCCAGCAGTTACTCTCCCAGCGGGGGGACAGATACGCAGTATTTT.

The chain joins TRBV5-4 to TRBJ2-5; D possibly corresponds to TRBD2 (6 bases). The CDR3 covers 14 residues. Germline assignment: CDR1 SGHNT and CDR2 YYREEE (reference sequence). V was shortened by 5 bases and J by 5 bases, with 16 bases between the two germline ends. CDR3 DNA: TGTGCCAGCAGTACCGTCGGGGGTCGGGAGACCCAGTACTTC. This sequence encodes CASSTVGGRETQYF.

The chain carries TRBV5-4 and TRBJ2-3; D call uncertain. This CDR3 is 15 amino acids long. V was cut by 4 bases and J by 0 bases, with 12 bases left in between. Germline CDR1 reads SGHNT; CDR2 reads YYREEE (reference sequence). The CDR3 protein is CASSPIRSSTDTQYF. CDR3 in DNA: TGTGCCAGCAGCCCAATTCGTAGCAGCACAGATACGCAGTATTTT.